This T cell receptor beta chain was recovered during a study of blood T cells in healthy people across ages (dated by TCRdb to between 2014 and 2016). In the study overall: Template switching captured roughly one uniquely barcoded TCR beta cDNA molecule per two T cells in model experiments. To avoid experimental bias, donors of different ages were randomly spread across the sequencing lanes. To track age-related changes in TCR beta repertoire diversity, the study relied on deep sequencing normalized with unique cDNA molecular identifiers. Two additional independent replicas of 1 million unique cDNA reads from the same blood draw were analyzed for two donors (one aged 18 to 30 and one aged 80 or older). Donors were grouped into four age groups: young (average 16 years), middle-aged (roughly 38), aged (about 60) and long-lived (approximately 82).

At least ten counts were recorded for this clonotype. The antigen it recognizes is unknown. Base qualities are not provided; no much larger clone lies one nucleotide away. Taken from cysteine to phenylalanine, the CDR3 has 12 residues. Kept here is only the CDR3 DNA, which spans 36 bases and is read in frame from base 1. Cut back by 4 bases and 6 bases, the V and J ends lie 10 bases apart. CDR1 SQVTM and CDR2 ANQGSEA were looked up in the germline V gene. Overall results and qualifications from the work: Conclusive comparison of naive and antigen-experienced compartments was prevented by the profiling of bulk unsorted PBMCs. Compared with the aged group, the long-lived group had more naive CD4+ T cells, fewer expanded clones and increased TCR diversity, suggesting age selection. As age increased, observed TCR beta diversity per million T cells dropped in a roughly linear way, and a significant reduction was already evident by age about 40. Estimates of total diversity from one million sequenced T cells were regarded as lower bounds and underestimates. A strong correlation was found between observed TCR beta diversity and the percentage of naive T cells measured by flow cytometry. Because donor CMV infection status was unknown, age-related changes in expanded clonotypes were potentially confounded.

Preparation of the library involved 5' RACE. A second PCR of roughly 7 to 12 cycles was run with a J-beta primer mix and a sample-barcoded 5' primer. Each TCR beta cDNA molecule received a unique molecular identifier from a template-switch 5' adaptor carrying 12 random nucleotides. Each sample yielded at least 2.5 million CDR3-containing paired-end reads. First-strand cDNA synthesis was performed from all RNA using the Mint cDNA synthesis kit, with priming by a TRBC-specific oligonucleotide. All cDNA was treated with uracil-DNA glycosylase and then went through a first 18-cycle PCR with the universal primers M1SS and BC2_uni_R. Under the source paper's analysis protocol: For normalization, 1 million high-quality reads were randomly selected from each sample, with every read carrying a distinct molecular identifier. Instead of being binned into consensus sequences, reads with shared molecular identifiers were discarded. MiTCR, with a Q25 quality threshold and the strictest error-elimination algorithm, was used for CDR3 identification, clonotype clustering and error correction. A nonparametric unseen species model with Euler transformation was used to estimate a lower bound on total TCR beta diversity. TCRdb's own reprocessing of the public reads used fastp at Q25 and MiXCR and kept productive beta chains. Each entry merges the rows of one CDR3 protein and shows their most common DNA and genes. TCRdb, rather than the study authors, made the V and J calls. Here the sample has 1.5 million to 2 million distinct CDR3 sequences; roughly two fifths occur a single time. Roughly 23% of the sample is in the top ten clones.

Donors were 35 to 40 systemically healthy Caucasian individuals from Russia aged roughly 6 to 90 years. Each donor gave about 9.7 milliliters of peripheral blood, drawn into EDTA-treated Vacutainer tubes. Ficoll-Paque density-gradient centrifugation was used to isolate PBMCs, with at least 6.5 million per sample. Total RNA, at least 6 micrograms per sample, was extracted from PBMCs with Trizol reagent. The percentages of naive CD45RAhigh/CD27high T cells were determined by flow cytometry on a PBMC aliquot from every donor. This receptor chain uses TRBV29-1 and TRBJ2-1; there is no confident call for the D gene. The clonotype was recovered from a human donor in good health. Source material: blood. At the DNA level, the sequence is TGCAGCGTTGGGGCGATCCTCAATGAGCAGTTCTTC. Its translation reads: CSVGAILNEQFF.